This T cell receptor (beta chain) derives from a study of blood T cell repertoires in COVID-19. Study-wide background: Sample material is recorded as cDNA or gDNA derived from T cells, B-cell-depleted T cells, or PBMCs.

Method: immunoSEQ multiplex PCR; TCRdb's copy keeps in-frame clones and lacks some. The sample records some 220,000 clones, around three quarters being singletons. The germline V and J ends were trimmed by 11 bases and 4 bases, with 15 bases remaining between them. This CDR3 region has 13 residues. Germline V gene data show CDR1 as MNHEY and CDR2 as SVGAGI. The V call is TRBV6-5, the J call TRBJ1-3; D unclear. The source of this sequence is a woman in her 70s with acute or convalescent COVID-19. The sequenced sample consisted of peripheral blood. Written as DNA, the CDR3 is TGTGCCTATAACACGGGGTTGGGAAACACCATATATTTT. It is translated as CAYNTGLGNTIYF.